This T cell receptor beta chain was profiled in a study of CD8+CD57+ T cells in acquired aplastic anemia. Study information: Yields of DNA that came from sorted CD4+ and CD8+ cells averaged about 3 ug. Study observations and caveats: The study identified about 30 CD8+ CDR3 sequences shared by patients and controls.

V trimming: 2 bases; J trimming: 8 bases; junction bases outside the gene matches: 8. Per the germline V gene, CDR1 is SNHLY and CDR2 is FYNNEI. There are 15 residues in the CDR3. Template material for TCR beta VDJ and CDR3 profiling consisted of genomic DNA. TCRdb called the reads again in MiXCR, with one record for every CDR3 protein. The sample yields around 500,000 distinct CDR3 sequences, 25% to 40% seen once. In this sample, this clonotype turned up many times. Its antigen is still unknown. By flow cytometry, patients selected for sequencing had shown an expansion of CD8+CD57+ cells. Patients uniformly had severe acquired aplastic anemia. Each patient gave a blood sample that was collected before any therapy had been received.

The chain employs TRBV2 and TRBJ1-4; 7 bases line up with TRBD1. The clonotype originates from a human donor with aplastic anemia. The sample taken for sequencing was sorted CD4+, CD8+, or CD8+CD57+ T cells (not recorded which) from PBMCs. The CDR3 coding sequence is TGTGCCAGCAGTGAATTTGAACAGGGGTGGGAAAAACTGTTTTTT. It is translated as CASSEFEQGWEKLFF.